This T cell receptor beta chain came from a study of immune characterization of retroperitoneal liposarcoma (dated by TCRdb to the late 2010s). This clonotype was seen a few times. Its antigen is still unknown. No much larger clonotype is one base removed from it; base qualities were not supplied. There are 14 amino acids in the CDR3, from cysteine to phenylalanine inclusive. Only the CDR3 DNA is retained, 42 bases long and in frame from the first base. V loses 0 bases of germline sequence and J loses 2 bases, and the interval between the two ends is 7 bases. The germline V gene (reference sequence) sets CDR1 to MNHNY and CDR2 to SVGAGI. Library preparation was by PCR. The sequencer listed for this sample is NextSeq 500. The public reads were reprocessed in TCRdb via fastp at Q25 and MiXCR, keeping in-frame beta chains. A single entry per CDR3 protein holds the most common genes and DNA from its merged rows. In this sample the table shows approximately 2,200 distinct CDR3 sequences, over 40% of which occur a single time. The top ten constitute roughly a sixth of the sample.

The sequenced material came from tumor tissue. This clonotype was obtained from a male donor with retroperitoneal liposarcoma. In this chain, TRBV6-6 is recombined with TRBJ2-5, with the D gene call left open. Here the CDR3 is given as CASSYSRRQETQYF. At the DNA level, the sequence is TGTGCCAGCAGTTACTCCCGCAGGCAAGAGACCCAGTACTTC.